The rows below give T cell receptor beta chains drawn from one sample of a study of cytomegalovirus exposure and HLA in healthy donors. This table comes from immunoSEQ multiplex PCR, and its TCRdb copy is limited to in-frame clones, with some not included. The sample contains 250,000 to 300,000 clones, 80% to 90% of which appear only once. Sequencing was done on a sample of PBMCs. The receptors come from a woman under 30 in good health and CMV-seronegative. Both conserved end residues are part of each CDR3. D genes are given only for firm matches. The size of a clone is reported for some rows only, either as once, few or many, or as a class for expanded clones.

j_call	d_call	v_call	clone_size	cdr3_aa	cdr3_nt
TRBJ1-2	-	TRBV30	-	CAWSVGQGLGYTF	TGTGCCTGGAGTGTGGGTCAGGGACTTGGCTACACCTTC
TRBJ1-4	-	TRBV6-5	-	CASRKSPDRDEKLFF	TGTGCCAGCAGAAAATCCCCGGACAGAGATGAAAAACTGTTTTTT
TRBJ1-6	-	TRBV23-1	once	CASSQSSPPGNSYNSPLHF	TGCGCCAGCAGTCAATCGTCCCCCCCGGGGAACTCCTATAATTCACCCCTCCACTTT
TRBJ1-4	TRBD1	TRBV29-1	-	CSVLVDRVNEKLFF	TGCAGCGTTCTGGTCGACAGGGTGAACGAAAAACTGTTTTTT
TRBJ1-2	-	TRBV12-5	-	CASGPRVNYGYTF	TGTGCTAGTGGTCCCCGGGTTAACTATGGCTACACCTTC
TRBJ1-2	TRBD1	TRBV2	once	CASSDRGPSSYGYTF	TGTGCCAGCAGTGACAGGGGGCCATCTTCCTATGGCTACACCTTC
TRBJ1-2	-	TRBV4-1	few	CASSQLPRGGYTF	TGCGCCAGCAGCCAACTACCCCGGGGAGGCTACACCTTC
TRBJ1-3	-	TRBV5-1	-	CASSLGGTGSGNTIYF	TGCGCCAGCAGCTTGGGAGGGACCGGGAGTGGAAACACCATATATTTT
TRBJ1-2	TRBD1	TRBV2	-	CASSSRDRKDGYTF	TGTGCCAGCAGTAGTCGGGACAGAAAGGATGGCTACACCTTC
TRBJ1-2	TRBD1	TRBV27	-	CASRSDRQTFYGYTF	TGTGCCAGCAGGTCGGACAGGCAAACCTTCTATGGCTACACCTTC
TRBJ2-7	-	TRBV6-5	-	CASSYSRGYEQYF	TGTGCCAGCAGTTACTCCCGCGGCTACGAGCAGTACTTC
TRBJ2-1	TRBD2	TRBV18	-	CASSPGTSGRGDEQFF	TGTGCCAGCTCGCCCGGGACTAGCGGGAGAGGGGATGAGCAGTTCTTC
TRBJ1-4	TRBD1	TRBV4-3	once	CASSQDGTVNEKLFF	TGCGCCAGCAGCCAAGATGGGACAGTTAATGAAAAACTGTTTTTT
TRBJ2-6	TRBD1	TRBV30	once	CAGGQATSGANVLTF	TGTGCCGGGGGACAGGCGACCTCTGGGGCCAACGTCCTGACTTTC
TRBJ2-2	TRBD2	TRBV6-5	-	CASTGLAGSGELFF	TGTGCCAGCACCGGACTAGCGGGGTCCGGGGAGCTGTTTTTT
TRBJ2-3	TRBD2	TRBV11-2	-	CASSLDSSLREGETDTQYF	TGTGCCAGCAGCTTAGATAGTTCCCTGCGGGAGGGCGAAACAGATACGCAGTATTTT
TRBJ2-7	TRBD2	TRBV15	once	CATRRGDSGRNYEQYF	TGTGCCACCAGAAGGGGGGATAGCGGGAGGAACTACGAGCAGTACTTC
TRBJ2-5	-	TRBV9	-	CASSVVGGSETQYF	TGTGCCAGCAGCGTAGTAGGGGGTTCAGAGACCCAGTACTTC
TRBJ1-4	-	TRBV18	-	CASSPTATNEKLFF	TGTGCCAGCTCTCCTACGGCAACTAATGAAAAACTGTTTTTT